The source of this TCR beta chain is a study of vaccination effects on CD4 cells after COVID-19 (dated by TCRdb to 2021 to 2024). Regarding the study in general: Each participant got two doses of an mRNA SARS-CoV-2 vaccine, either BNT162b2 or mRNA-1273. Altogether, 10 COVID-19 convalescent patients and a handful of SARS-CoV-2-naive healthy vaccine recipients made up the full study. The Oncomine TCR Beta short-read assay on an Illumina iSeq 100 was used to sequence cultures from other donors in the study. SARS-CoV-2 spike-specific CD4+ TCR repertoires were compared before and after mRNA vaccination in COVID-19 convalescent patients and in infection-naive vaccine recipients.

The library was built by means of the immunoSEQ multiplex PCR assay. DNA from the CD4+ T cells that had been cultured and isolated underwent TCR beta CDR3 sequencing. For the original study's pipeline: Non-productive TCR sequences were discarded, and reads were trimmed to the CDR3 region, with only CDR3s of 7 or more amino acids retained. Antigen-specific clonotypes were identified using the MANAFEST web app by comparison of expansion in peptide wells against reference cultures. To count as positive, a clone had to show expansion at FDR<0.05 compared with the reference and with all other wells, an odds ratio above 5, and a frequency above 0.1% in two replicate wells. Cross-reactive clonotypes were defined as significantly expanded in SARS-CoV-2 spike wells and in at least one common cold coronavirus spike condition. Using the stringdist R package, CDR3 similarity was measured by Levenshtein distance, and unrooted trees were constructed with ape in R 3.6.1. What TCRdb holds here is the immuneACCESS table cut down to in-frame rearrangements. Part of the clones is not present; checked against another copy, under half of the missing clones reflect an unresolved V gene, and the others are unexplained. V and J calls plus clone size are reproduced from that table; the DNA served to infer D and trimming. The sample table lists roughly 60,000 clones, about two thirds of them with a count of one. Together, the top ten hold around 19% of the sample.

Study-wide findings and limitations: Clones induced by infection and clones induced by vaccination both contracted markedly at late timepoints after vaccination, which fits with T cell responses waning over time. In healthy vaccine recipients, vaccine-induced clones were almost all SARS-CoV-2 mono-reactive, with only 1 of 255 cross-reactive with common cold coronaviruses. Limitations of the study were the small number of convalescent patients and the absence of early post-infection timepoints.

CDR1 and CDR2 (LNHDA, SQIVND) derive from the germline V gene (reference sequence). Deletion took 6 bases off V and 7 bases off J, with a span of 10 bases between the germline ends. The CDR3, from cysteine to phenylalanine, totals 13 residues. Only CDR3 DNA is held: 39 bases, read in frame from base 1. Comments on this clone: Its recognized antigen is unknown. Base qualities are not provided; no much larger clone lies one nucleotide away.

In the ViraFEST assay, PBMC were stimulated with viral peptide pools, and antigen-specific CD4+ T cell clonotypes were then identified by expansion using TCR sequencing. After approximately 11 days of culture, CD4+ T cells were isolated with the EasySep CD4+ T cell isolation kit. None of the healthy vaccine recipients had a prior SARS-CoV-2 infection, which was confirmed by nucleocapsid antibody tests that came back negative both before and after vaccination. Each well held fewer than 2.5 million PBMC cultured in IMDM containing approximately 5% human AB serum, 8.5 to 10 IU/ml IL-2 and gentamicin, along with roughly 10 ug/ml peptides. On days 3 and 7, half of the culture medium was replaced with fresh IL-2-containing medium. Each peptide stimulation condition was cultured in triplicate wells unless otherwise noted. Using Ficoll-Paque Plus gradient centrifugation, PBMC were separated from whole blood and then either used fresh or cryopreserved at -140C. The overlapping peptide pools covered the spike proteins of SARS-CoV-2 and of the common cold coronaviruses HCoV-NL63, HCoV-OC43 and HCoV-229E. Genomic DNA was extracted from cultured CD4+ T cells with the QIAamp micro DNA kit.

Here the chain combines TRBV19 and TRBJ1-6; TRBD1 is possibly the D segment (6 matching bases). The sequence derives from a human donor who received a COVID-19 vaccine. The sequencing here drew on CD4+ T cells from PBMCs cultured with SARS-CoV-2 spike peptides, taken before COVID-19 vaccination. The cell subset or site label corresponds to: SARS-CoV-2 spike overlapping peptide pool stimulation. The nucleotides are TGTGCCAGTAGACCACAGGGAAATTCACCCCTCCACTTT. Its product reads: CASRPQGNSPLHF.